The 22 T cell receptor beta chains presented below share a single source sample, sequenced in a study of cytomegalovirus exposure and HLA in healthy donors. Use of 60 Vbeta and 13 Jbeta primers characterized the PCR. Assay used: immunoSEQ multiplex PCR; TCRdb lists only in-frame clones, some missing. This sample has about 130,000 clones, with more than 70% found just once. Source material: PBMCs. Receptors originate from a woman in her 30s in good health and CMV-seropositive.

The rearrangement uses TRBV2 and TRBJ2-7; 11 bases line up with TRBD1. Trimming at V came to 3 bases and at J to 3 bases, leaving 4 bases not matched to a gene. The CDR3 extends over 15 amino acids. Per germline, CDR1 SNHLY and CDR2 FYNNEI. The CDR3 nucleotides read TGTGCCAGCAGTGACGGGGACAGGGGGAACTACGAGCAGTACTTC. This gives the protein CASSDGDRGNYEQYF.

The V gene is TRBV6-5, the J gene TRBJ2-4; TRBD1 matches at 10 bases. Germline CDR1 MNHEY, CDR2 SVGAGI. This CDR3 comprises 13 residues. Trimming cost V 5 bases and J 6 bases; bases outside gene matches: 1. The CDR3 here is CASSRTGGNIQYF. The CDR3 DNA reads TGTGCCAGCAGTCGGACAGGGGGAAACATTCAGTACTTC.

The chain carries TRBV27 and TRBJ1-1; weak D call: TRBD1 (6 bases). The CDR3 is made up of 15 amino acids. The V gene's germline CDR1 is MNHEY and CDR2 SMNVEV (reference sequence). The V end lost 2 bases, the J end lost 1 base, and 11 bases lay between the germline ends. The CDR3, as DNA: TGTGCCAGCAGTTTAAAGGGGGATCCGAACACTGAAGCTTTCTTT. It translates to CASSLKGDPNTEAFF.

The rearrangement joins TRBV19 to TRBJ2-7; 11 nucleotides line up with TRBD1. V gave up 0 bases and J gave up 2 bases; unmatched junction bases: 3. CDR3 length: 16 residues. Germline values: CDR1 LNHDA, CDR2 SQIVND (reference sequence). CDR3 bases: TGTGCCAGTAGTATAGAACCGGGACAGGGGGCCTACGAGCAGTACTTC. Its translation: CASSIEPGQGAYEQYF.

This chain uses TRBV6-6 with TRBJ1-1, with a weak D call TRBD1 (5 bases). The V gene lost 7 bases and the J gene lost 5 bases, with 14 bases spanning the gap. The CDR3 sequence is 13 residues long. Germline CDR1 reads MNHNY; CDR2 reads SVGAGI (reference sequence). The CDR3 bases are TGTGCCAGCAACCCGCAGGAGGGGACTGAAGCTTTCTTT. Translation gives CASNPQEGTEAFF.

The chain combines TRBV19 with TRBJ2-1; 13 bases match TRBD2. From germline, CDR1 is LNHDA and CDR2 SQIVND (reference sequence). This CDR3 spans 15 amino acids. J gave up 8 bases and V 7 bases, and 8 bases lay outside the gene matches. The CDR3 DNA reads as TGTGCCAGTACCGCACTAGCGGGAGGGCGATATGAGCAGTTCTTC. Its protein product is CASTALAGGRYEQFF.

DNA of the CDR3: TGTGCCAGCAGTTACAACAGGGAAAACACTGAAGCTTTCTTT. Translating it yields CASSYNRENTEAFF. The chain combines TRBV6-5 with TRBJ1-1; D perhaps matches TRBD1 (6 bases). Germline CDR1 is MNHEY and CDR2 is SVGAGI. CDR3 size: 14 residues. Trimming shortened V by 2 bases and J by 2 bases, and 9 bases separated the two germline ends.

V usage is TRBV25-1 and J usage is TRBJ2-2; TRBD1 aligns across 7 bases. This CDR3 comprises 15 residues. Germline V lookup: CDR1 MGHDK, CDR2 SYGVNS. Germline trimming cut 5 bases from V and 5 bases from J; bases unmatched to any gene: 8. This CDR3 reads CASSTDRTPTGELFF. CDR3 nucleotides: TGTGCCAGCAGTACGGACAGGACACCGACCGGGGAGCTGTTTTTT.

The rearrangement links TRBV7-9 to TRBJ2-3; 9 positions match TRBD2. After removal of 5 bases from V and 0 bases from J, the junction contained 3 bases not matched to a gene. CDR3 length equals 15 residues. Germline CDR1 reads SEHNR; CDR2 reads FQNEAQ (reference sequence). As DNA, the CDR3 is TGTGCCAGCAGCGCTAGCGGGGCTAGCACAGATACGCAGTATTTT. Translated: CASSASGASTDTQYF.

The chain uses TRBV28 and TRBJ1-6, with 10 bases aligning to TRBD1. This CDR3 is 17 amino acids long. Germline CDR1 reads MDHEN; CDR2 reads SYDVKM. J gave up 6 bases and V 4 bases, and 9 bases lay outside the gene matches. Written as DNA, the CDR3 is TGTGCCAGCAGTTACTACGGGACAGGGGCTCCTAATTCACCCCTCCACTTT. Amino acids: CASSYYGTGAPNSPLHF.

This chain uses TRBV11-3 with TRBJ2-1; possibly TRBD2 for D (5 bases). The CDR3 totals 13 residues. Trimming took 5 bases from V and 8 from J, leaving 13 bases between them. CDR1 and CDR2 from the germline V gene are SGHNT and YENEEA. The CDR3 here is CASSRVRADEQFF. The CDR3 nucleotides are TGTGCCAGCAGCCGGGTGAGGGCCGATGAGCAGTTCTTC.

The V call is TRBV7-9, the J call TRBJ1-1; D not resolved. Germline V lookup: CDR1 SEHNR, CDR2 FQNEAQ (reference sequence). V was trimmed by 3 bases and J by 10 bases, leaving 15 bases between them. This CDR3 contains 13 residues. In nucleotides, the CDR3 is TGTGCCAGCAGCTTGGCCGACTTGCGGGGAGCTTTCTTT. Residues: CASSLADLRGAFF.

This sequence joins TRBV29-1 and TRBJ2-7; 11 bases line up with TRBD2. The CDR3 covers 13 residues. V shed 6 bases, J shed 7 bases, and the junction held 8 bases outside the gene matches. CDR1 and CDR2 from the germline V gene are SQVTM and ANQGSEA. The CDR3, as DNA: TGCAGCGTCCAGGGACTAGCGGCTACGGAGCAGTACTTC. This encodes CSVQGLAATEQYF.

This chain joins TRBV29-1 and TRBJ1-4; possible D gene TRBD1, 6 bases. The CDR3 is made up of 16 amino acids. Germline CDR1 is SQVTM and CDR2 is ANQGSEA. V gave up 7 bases and J gave up 0 bases, with 18 bases separating them. The CDR3 coding sequence is TGCAGCGGGCTGGGGGCAGGGCCCTCAACTAATGAAAAACTGTTTTTT. The encoded protein is CSGLGAGPSTNEKLFF.

This chain uses TRBV27 with TRBJ1-1; 7 nucleotides match TRBD1. This CDR3 comprises 15 residues. V lost 0 bases and J lost 5; bases outside the gene matches: 6. Germline V CDR1 and CDR2: MNHEY, SMNVEV (reference sequence). CDR3: CASSLSSGGFTEAFF. CDR3 bases: TGTGCCAGCAGTTTATCTTCAGGGGGGTTTACTGAAGCTTTCTTT.

This clone was seen a handful of times. The V gene is TRBV5-6, the J gene TRBJ1-2; D not certain. Germline CDR1 is SGHDT and CDR2 is YYEEEE. CDR3 length: 14 residues. Trimming shortened V by 0 bases and J by 4 bases, and 10 bases separated the two germline ends. CDR3 residues: CASSLAAAVYGYTF. The CDR3 DNA sequence: TGTGCCAGCAGCTTGGCAGCTGCGGTCTATGGCTACACCTTC.

The chain has TRBV28 and TRBJ2-7, with 8 bases fitting TRBD1. The CDR3 is 14 amino acids. V was clipped by 7 bases and J by 4 bases; unmatched bases: 9. Germline-derived CDR1 and CDR2 are MDHEN and SYDVKM. This CDR3 reads CASNPGQAYYEQYF. Here the CDR3 DNA reads TGTGCCAGCAACCCGGGACAGGCTTATTACGAGCAGTACTTC. Combining the CDR3 with reference TRBV28 and TRBJ2-7 gives the whole variable domain DVKVTQSSRYLVKRTGEKVFLECVQDMDHENMFWYRQDPGLGLRLIYFSYDVKMKEKGDIPEGYSVSREKKERFSLILESASTNQTSMYLCASNPGQAYYEQYFGPGTRLTVT.

This clone has only a few counts. This chain connects TRBV6-6 to TRBJ1-1; D call uncertain. The CDR3 contains 14 residues. Trimming took 7 bases from V and 3 from J, leaving 15 bases between them. Germline V gene sequence: CDR1 MNHNY, CDR2 SVGAGI (reference sequence). In DNA form, the CDR3 reads TGTGCCAGCATTACGGGGTTGGCGTACACTGAAGCTTTCTTT. Amino acids: CASITGLAYTEAFF.

V usage is TRBV5-1 and J usage is TRBJ1-4; a possible D gene is TRBD1 (5 bases). The CDR3 extends over 17 amino acids. Germline V gene sequence: CDR1 SGHRS, CDR2 YFSETQ. V shed 0 bases and J shed 3 bases, with 15 bases lying between them. CDR3 nucleotide sequence: TGCGCCAGCAGCTTGGCCGGCAGGGCCCGACCTAATGAAAAACTGTTTTTT. This gives the protein CASSLAGRARPNEKLFF.

This rearrangement joins TRBV2 to TRBJ2-7; maybe TRBD1 (6 bases). With 1 base removed from V and 2 bases from J, the gap between germline ends came to 12 bases. Germline CDR1 reads SNHLY; CDR2 reads FYNNEI. CDR3 size: 15 residues. This chain's CDR3 is CASSEGARGAYEQYF. In DNA, the CDR3 is TGTGCCAGCAGTGAAGGAGCCAGGGGTGCCTACGAGCAGTACTTC.

The CDR3 here is CATSRDRSFGNYGYTF. Written as DNA, the CDR3 is TGTGCCACCAGCAGAGACAGGTCCTTTGGTAACTATGGCTACACCTTC. The rearrangement uses TRBV15 and TRBJ1-2; D unclear. The germline V gene has CDR1 LNHNV and CDR2 YYDKDF (reference sequence). The CDR3 runs to 16 residues. The V end was cut by 0 bases, the J end by 1 base, with 12 bases between.

The chain carries TRBV27 and TRBJ1-6, with D hard to call. The CDR3 length is 13 residues. Between the trimmed V and J ends, which lost 0 bases and 7 bases, there was a span of 4 bases. Germline CDR1 is MNHEY and CDR2 is SMNVEV (reference sequence). Written as DNA, the CDR3 is TGTGCCAGCAGTTTATCGGCCAATTCACCCCTCCACTTT. It is translated as CASSLSANSPLHF.